The clone carrying this T cell receptor (beta chain) occurred many times. The data derive from a study of neurological immune-mediated disorders. The unsorted libraries originated from 2 million PBMCs that had been stored at -80 C. Germline V lookup: CDR1 SGHRS, CDR2 YFSETQ. Trimming at V came to 3 bases and at J to 5 bases, leaving 14 bases not matched to a gene. The CDR3 spans 16 residues. TCRdb processed the 5' RACE reads anew with MiXCR; each CDR3 protein has one entry. The table includes under 90,000 distinct CDR3 sequences, about 9% detected once. The source is a man aged 45-65 years in good health. The rearrangement joins TRBV5-1 to TRBJ2-7; TRBD1 aligns across 7 bases. Source material: PBMCs. This CDR3 is CASSYSPDRWNDEQYF. The CDR3 bases are TGCGCCAGCAGCTACTCCCCGGACAGGTGGAACGACGAGCAGTACTTC.